Shown below are 17 T cell receptor beta chains from a single sample sequenced in a study of CD8 T cells in ankylosing spondylitis. TCRdb reprocessed the 5' RACE reads via MiXCR and lists one record per CDR3 protein. In the table there are under 300,000 distinct CDR3 sequences, approximately 10% of which are singletons. Input material: blood, either unsorted or a sorted T cell fraction (not recorded which). Every receptor here comes from a male donor with ankylosing spondylitis or in good health (not recorded which).

This clonotype was observed a few times. V and J are TRBV7-6 and TRBJ2-2; a possible D gene is TRBD1 (6 bases). Trimming took 0 bases from V and 2 from J, leaving 10 bases between them. CDR1 is SGHVS, CDR2 FNYEAQ, per germline. There are 16 residues in the CDR3. CDR3 amino acids: CASSLAAGANTGELFF. The DNA for the CDR3 is TGTGCCAGCAGCTTAGCGGCAGGGGCAAACACCGGGGAGCTGTTTTTT.

The CDR3 DNA is TGTGCCAGTTGGTCGACTAGCGGGATGAGTGGTGAGCAGTTCTTC. Encoded protein: CASWSTSGMSGEQFF. This chain joins TRBV6-1 and TRBJ2-1; 11 nucleotides agree with TRBD2. The length of the CDR3 is 15 residues. Germline V CDR1 and CDR2: MNHNS, SASEGT. Trimming removed 9 bases from V and 9 bases from J; junction bases left unmatched: 13.

About this clonotype itself: This may come from a read error, since a much larger clone is one base off. The V call is TRBV6-5, the J call TRBJ2-6; TRBD1 is a possible D gene (5 bases). The CDR3 is 15 residues long. From germline, CDR1 is MNHEY and CDR2 SVGAGI. The CDR3 sequence is CASSYSGSGANVLAF. In DNA, the CDR3 is TGTGCCAGCAGTTATTCCGGCTCTGGGGCCAACGTCCTGGCTTTC.

This clonotype was detected many times. This rearrangement joins TRBV14 to TRBJ1-2; D not certain. Deletions cut 3 bases from V and 3 bases from J, with 8 bases between. This CDR3 region has 13 residues. Germline V lookup: CDR1 SGHDN, CDR2 FVKESK. DNA of the CDR3: TGTGCCAGCAGCCACCATGGGGACTATGGCTACACCTTC. Translated, it gives CASSHHGDYGYTF.

This clonotype was detected only a few times. CDR3 sequence (DNA): TGTGCCAGCTCCTTGGGGGGACGGGGGGAGACCCAGTACTTC. As protein: CASSLGGRGETQYF. The chain uses TRBV12-3 or TRBV12-4 and TRBJ2-5; a weak D match, TRBD2 (6 bases). The CDR3 loop spans 14 amino acids. V gave up 8 bases and J gave up 5 bases, with 18 bases separating them.

The sample holds many counts of this clonotype. The junction departs from the called germline gene at one end, perhaps through a read error. The genes are TRBV7-2 and TRBJ2-3, with D perhaps assigned TRBD1 or TRBD2 (5 bases each). CDR1 and CDR2 from the germline V gene are SGHTA and FQGNSA. The CDR3 contains 15 residues. CDR3 nucleotides: TGTGCCAGCAGTTTAGGGACCGCTAGCACAGATACGCAGTATTTT. As protein: CASSLGTASTDTQYF.

The V gene is TRBV11-1, the J gene TRBJ2-2, with 12 bases lining up with TRBD1. The CDR3 contains 18 residues. V shed 3 bases, J shed 5 bases, and the junction held 10 bases outside the gene matches. Germline-derived CDR1 and CDR2 are SGHAT and FQDESV (reference sequence). The CDR3 here is CASSFTGTGGSLTGELFF. As DNA, the CDR3 is TGTGCCAGCAGCTTTACCGGGACAGGGGGCTCGTTAACCGGGGAGCTGTTTTTT.

This clonotype has ten or more counts. This chain joins TRBV4-2 and TRBJ2-2; D unresolved. The V and J ends lost 0 bases and 7 bases respectively, with 9 bases between them. CDR3 length equals 14 residues. Germline loops: CDR1 LGHNA, CDR2 YNFKEQ. In DNA form, the CDR3 reads TGTGCCAGCAGCCAAGATCCTGGCGGCGGGGAGCTGTTTTTT. This gives the protein CASSQDPGGGELFF.

This clonotype was detected many times. The junction differs from germline at one of its ends, possibly a read error. The V and J genes are TRBV20-1 and TRBJ2-7, with TRBD2 matching over 7 bases. Germline CDR1 is DFQATT and CDR2 is SNEGSKA (reference sequence). CDR3 length: 14 amino acids. CDR3: CSAREREVPYEQYF. In DNA form, the CDR3 reads TGCAGTGCCAGAGAACGGGAGGTCCCCTACGAGCAGTACTTC.

This clonotype was picked up many times. The V gene is TRBV20-1, the J gene TRBJ1-1; weak D call: TRBD1 (5 bases). Germline CDR1 and CDR2: DFQATT and SNEGSKA (reference sequence). This CDR3 contains 12 residues. Deletions cut 4 bases from V and 8 bases from J, with 14 bases between. CDR3 nucleotides: TGCAGTGCTATCGGGGGGTCAGAGGAAGCTTTCTTT. It yields the protein CSAIGGSEEAFF.

V is TRBV27 and J is TRBJ1-1; weak D call: TRBD1 (5 bases). Germline V gene sequence: CDR1 MNHEY, CDR2 SMNVEV (reference sequence). V lost 3 bases to trimming and J lost 10 bases, with 18 bases between them. CDR3 length: 14 amino acids. The CDR3 DNA follows: TGTGCCAGCAGTTTCTCCGGACGGGGCGCAGGAGCTTTCTTT. Translation gives CASSFSGRGAGAFF.

The V call is TRBV5-5, the J call TRBJ2-2; no firm D call. Germline-derived CDR1 and CDR2 are SGHKS and YYEKEE (reference sequence). The CDR3 totals 12 residues. Trimming took 2 bases from V and 8 from J, leaving 7 bases between them. The DNA of the CDR3 is TGTGCCAGCAGCTTCGCTGGGGGGGAGCTGTTTTTT. This codes for CASSFAGGELFF. Full variable domain (rest looked up from reference TRBV5-5 and TRBJ2-2): DAGVTQSPTHLIKTRGQQVTLRCSPISGHKSVSWYQQVLGQGPQFIFQYYEKEERGRGNFPDRFSARQFPNYSSELNVNALLLGDSALYLCASSFAGGELFFGEGSRLTVL.

This clonotype was observed many times. The chain joins TRBV12-3 or TRBV12-4 to TRBJ1-5; no definite D call. CDR3 length equals 15 residues. Deletions cut 2 bases from V and 6 bases from J, with 14 bases between. CDR3 DNA: TGTGCCAGCAGTTTAAGGAGCGGGGATAGTCAGCCCCAGCATTTT. Its protein is CASSLRSGDSQPQHF.

The chain joins TRBV7-2 to TRBJ2-1; 7 positions match TRBD2. J was trimmed by 8 bases and V by 5 bases; bases with no gene match: 12. The CDR3 loop spans 15 amino acids. CDR1 is SGHTA, CDR2 FQGNSA, per germline. In DNA, the CDR3 is TGTGCCAGCAGCCCGTGGACTAGGAGAAGCGATGAGCAGTTCTTC. Its protein is CASSPWTRRSDEQFF.

This clonotype was seen ten or more times. The rearrangement uses TRBV5-1 and TRBJ2-1, with unresolved D. The V and J ends lost 1 base and 7 bases respectively, with 15 bases between them. The CDR3 runs 15 residues. Germline V gene data show CDR1 as SGHRS and CDR2 as YFSETQ. The CDR3 region has the DNA TGCGCCAGCAGCTTGTCGGACCCGTCCGTAAATGAGCAGTTCTTC. It translates to CASSLSDPSVNEQFF. The full variable domain, with the rest looked up from reference TRBV5-1 and TRBJ2-1, is KAGVTQTPRYLIKTRGQQVTLSCSPISGHRSVSWYQQTPGQGLQFLFEYFSETQRNKGNFPGRFSGRQFSNSRSEMNVSTLELGDSALYLCASSLSDPSVNEQFFGPGTRLTVL.

The rearrangement links TRBV14 to TRBJ2-1; a weak D match, TRBD2 (7 bases). The CDR3 covers 16 residues. V lost 4 bases and J lost 5, with 18 bases in between. Germline loops: CDR1 SGHDN, CDR2 FVKESK. The CDR3 protein is CASSPILRGGNNEQFF. CDR3 DNA sequence: TGTGCCAGCAGCCCCATCCTGAGGGGGGGAAACAATGAGCAGTTCTTC.

This clonotype was counted many times. J is TRBJ1-6 and V is TRBV12-3 or TRBV12-4; D might be TRBD1 (6 bases). Trimming took 6 bases from V and 6 from J, leaving 15 bases between them. The CDR3 runs to 15 residues. The CDR3 nucleotides are TGTGCCAGCAGCCCCGGACAGCTCTCTAATTCACCCCTCCACTTT. This translates into CASSPGQLSNSPLHF.